What follows are 11 T cell receptor beta chains derived from one specimen sequenced in a study of beta chain features in type 1 diabetes. Sequenced material consisted of expressed TCRB transcripts (all of the isolated RNA was reverse transcribed). Sequencing was performed with immunoSEQ multiplex PCR; in TCRdb, only in-frame clones are kept and a portion is missing. The data show 40,000 or so clones, 51% seen once. Sequences were obtained from Tregs from blood. All receptors come from a woman between 18 and 29 years old in good health.

This clone was detected only a few times. The chain combines TRBV4-1 with TRBJ2-3; a weak D match, TRBD2 (6 bases). From germline, CDR1 is MGHRA and CDR2 YSYEKL. This CDR3 spans 16 amino acids. V was shortened by 1 base and J by 0 bases, with 11 bases between the two germline ends. CDR3 residues: CASSQVLAISTDTQYF. DNA of the CDR3: TGCGCCAGCAGCCAAGTCCTAGCGATTAGCACAGATACGCAGTATTTT.

This clone was found a few times. This rearrangement joins TRBV23-1 to TRBJ2-5; a possible D gene is TRBD2 (6 bases). TRBV23-1 is classed as an ORF, of uncertain function. This CDR3 comprises 17 residues. The V gene lost 0 bases and the J gene lost 2 bases, with 16 bases spanning the gap. The CDR3 here is CASSQSKGGRLQETQYF. CDR3 DNA: TGCGCCAGCAGTCAATCTAAGGGAGGACGGCTTCAAGAGACCCAGTACTTC.

This clone was picked up a small number of times. The rearrangement links TRBV7-2 to TRBJ1-5; tentative D call: TRBD1 (6 bases). V lost 5 bases and J lost 4, with 9 bases in between. The germline gives CDR1 SGHTA, CDR2 FQGNSA. The CDR3 consists of 13 residues. The CDR3 DNA reads as TGTGCCAGCAGCCTGACAGGAAATCAGCCCCAGCATTTT. This sequence encodes CASSLTGNQPQHF.

The gene calls are TRBV28 and TRBJ1-2; D may be TRBD1 (6 bases). CDR3 length: 15 amino acids. V was cut by 5 bases and J by 3 bases, with 16 bases left in between. Per germline, CDR1 MDHEN and CDR2 SYDVKM. CDR3 DNA sequence: TGTGCCAGCAGTCCTCACAGGGTGTACGACTATGGCTACACCTTC. It translates to CASSPHRVYDYGYTF.

The rearrangement uses TRBV28 and TRBJ1-2; no definite D call. Germline V gene lookup returns CDR1 MDHEN and CDR2 SYDVKM. Trimming took 2 bases from V and 10 from J, leaving 11 bases between them. The CDR3 is made up of 12 amino acids. Here the CDR3 DNA reads TGTGCCAGCAGTTTACAGGTCCGGGACTACACCTTC. This codes for CASSLQVRDYTF.

V gene TRBV30 combines with J gene TRBJ1-2; 10 bases line up with TRBD1. The CDR3 is 17 residues long. V gave up 0 bases and J gave up 2 bases; unmatched junction bases: 9. CDR1 is GTSNPN and CDR2 is SVGIG in the germline V gene (reference sequence). The CDR3 DNA sequence: TGTGCCTGGAGTGTACGGGGCGGGACAGGGGCCAACTATGGCTACACCTTC. Residues: CAWSVRGGTGANYGYTF.

V gene TRBV2 combines with J gene TRBJ2-5; D uncertain. The CDR3 totals 11 residues. Per germline, CDR1 SNHLY and CDR2 FYNNEI. Trimming took off 10 bases at V and 5 bases at J, with 11 bases between the two ends. CDR3 nucleotide sequence: TGTGCCACAAAGTTCGGGGAGACCCAGTACTTC. It yields the protein CATKFGETQYF.

The chain recombines TRBV5-1 with TRBJ2-6; 7 bases align to TRBD1. V shed 2 bases and J 1 base; nucleotides not matched to a gene: 3. The CDR3 has 16 amino acids. Germline V gene data show CDR1 as SGHRS and CDR2 as YFSETQ. The CDR3 loop reads CASSLGGASGANVLTF. CDR3 coding DNA: TGCGCCAGCAGCTTAGGGGGCGCTTCTGGGGCCAACGTCCTGACTTTC.

This rearrangement joins TRBV7-2 to TRBJ1-3, with unresolved D. CDR3 length: 15 amino acids. Germline lookup yields CDR1 SGHTA and CDR2 FQGNSA. V lost 1 base and J 4 bases, leaving 11 bases between the germline ends. As DNA, the CDR3 is TGTGCCAGCAGCTTAGACCAGGCCCTCGGAAACACCATATATTTT. This encodes CASSLDQALGNTIYF.

This chain links TRBV29-1 with TRBJ2-5; tentative D call: TRBD2 (5 bases). Germline CDR1 SQVTM, CDR2 ANQGSEA. The CDR3 sequence is 17 residues long. V lost 4 bases to trimming and J lost 5 bases, with 26 bases between them. The DNA for the CDR3 is TGCAGCGTTGGAGGGTCGGCATTCCCCACGCTTAAGGAGACCCAGTACTTC. Translating gives CSVGGSAFPTLKETQYF.

The rearrangement uses TRBV7-5 and TRBJ2-5; the listed D gene, TRBD1, was not tested against the DNA. TRBV7-5 is a pseudogene locus. The CDR3 covers 13 residues. The CDR3 DNA reads as TGTGCCAGCAGCTTAGGGCCTTACGAGACCCAGTACTTC. This sequence encodes CASSLGPYETQYF.